This T cell receptor beta chain was captured in a study of blood T cell repertoires in COVID-19. Study-level information: Donors in the United States, Italy and Spain gave samples during acute or convalescent COVID-19.

Germline lookup yields CDR1 MDHEN and CDR2 SYDVKM. Trimming took 6 bases from V and 2 from J; bases not matched to a gene: 2. This CDR3 region has 13 residues. The protocol was immunoSEQ multiplex PCR, while the TCRdb copy is restricted to in-frame clones and leaves out a portion. The repertoire holds over 300,000 clones, with 88% as singletons. Assignment of participants to cohorts was predicated upon participant-reported clinical history. The chain couples TRBV28 to TRBJ2-3; the match to TRBD1 covers 7 bases. This TCR was sampled from a woman aged 25 to 39 with acute COVID-19. Input material: PBMCs or T cells enriched from blood (not recorded which). The CDR3 spells CASRGQSTDTQYF. For the CDR3, the DNA is TGTGCCAGCAGGGGACAGTCCACAGATACGCAGTATTTT. Using reference TRBV28 and TRBJ2-3 for the parts outside the CDR3, the full variable domain is DVKVTQSSRYLVKRTGEKVFLECVQDMDHENMFWYRQDPGLGLRLIYFSYDVKMKEKGDIPEGYSVSREKKERFSLILESASTNQTSMYLCASRGQSTDTQYFGPGTRLTVL.